This is a list of T cell receptor beta chains from one sample in a study of shared clonotypes between healthy human individuals. TCRdb keeps only in-frame clones here, not all; method: immunoSEQ multiplex PCR. Here the sample spans fewer than 2.5 million clones, more than 85% being singletons. Specimen: naive CD4+ T cells from PBMCs. All receptors derive from a man younger than 35 in good health. Some clones in this sample may be carry-over from other donors' samples. Both conserved end residues are part of each CDR3. The D gene is left open where the match is weak. A row's size may be missing; if present it is once, few, many or a size class.

v_call	d_call	j_call	clone_size	cdr3_nt	cdr3_aa
TRBV2	NA	TRBJ1-4	NA	TGTGCCAGCAGTCAAGTGATGAGTGAAAAACTGTTTTTT	CASSQVMSEKLFF
TRBV30	NA	TRBJ2-3	NA	TGTGCCTGGAGTGTGGGCGGCACAGATACGCAGTATTTT	CAWSVGGTDTQYF
TRBV11-2	TRBD1	TRBJ2-7	NA	TGTGCCAGCAGCCTCGGACAGGGGGAGTACGCGCAGTACTTC	CASSLGQGEYAQYF
TRBV11-3	NA	TRBJ2-7	NA	TGTGCCAGCAGCCCAGGACACTCGCGGGAACAGTACTTC	CASSPGHSREQYF
TRBV19	NA	TRBJ2-6	NA	TGTGCCAGTAGTTTCCGGAAACCGGCTGGGGCCAACGTCCTGACTTTC	CASSFRKPAGANVLTF
TRBV9	NA	TRBJ2-7	once	TGTGCCAGCAGCGTAGGCCCGCAGGGGACCTTATACGAGCAGTACTTC	CASSVGPQGTLYEQYF
TRBV6-1	TRBD1	TRBJ2-2	NA	TGTGCCAGCAGTCACAGGGGAAGCATAACCGGGGAGCTGTTTTTT	CASSHRGSITGELFF
TRBV4-3	NA	TRBJ2-2	NA	TGCGCCAGCAGCCAAGATCTTTTCTTCGGGGAGCTGTTTTTT	CASSQDLFFGELFF
TRBV7-2	TRBD2	TRBJ2-3	NA	TGTGCCAGCAGCAAAGGACTAGCGGGGTCCACAGATACGCAGTATTTT	CASSKGLAGSTDTQYF
TRBV7-2	TRBD2	TRBJ2-1	NA	TGTGCCAGCAGCGCCCCGGTAGCGGGACTTCACAATGAGCAGTTCTTC	CASSAPVAGLHNEQFF
TRBV7-9	TRBD2	TRBJ2-5	NA	TGTGCCAGCAGCGTAAACCAGGGAGGGGAGACCCAGTACTTC	CASSVNQGGETQYF
TRBV10-3	TRBD2	TRBJ2-2	NA	TGTGCCATCAATGCCGGGACTAGCGGAAACACCGGGGAGCTGTTTTTT	CAINAGTSGNTGELFF
TRBV7-9	NA	TRBJ2-3	NA	TGTGCCAGCAGCCGCCTGGCGTACACAGATACGCAGTATTTT	CASSRLAYTDTQYF
TRBV7-6	TRBD2	TRBJ2-7	NA	TGTGCCAGCAGCTTAGTATCGGGGACTAGCGGGGGACAAGGCTACGAGCAGTACTTC	CASSLVSGTSGGQGYEQYF
TRBV27	TRBD2	TRBJ2-7	NA	TGTGCCAGCAGTTTAATCCCTCAGCGGGGCGAGCAGTACTTC	CASSLIPQRGEQYF
TRBV4-1	TRBD1	TRBJ1-2	NA	TGCGCCAGCAGCCCTAGACAGGGGGGGAACTATGGCTACACCTTC	CASSPRQGGNYGYTF
TRBV7-3	TRBD1	TRBJ2-2	NA	TGTGCCAGCAGCTTAGTGTCGACGGGACAGGGGCCGAACACCGGGGAGCTGTTTTTT	CASSLVSTGQGPNTGELFF
TRBV19	NA	TRBJ1-5	NA	TGTGCCAGTAGTATCGGGGGGCAGGGCGGCAATCAGCCCCAGCATTTT	CASSIGGQGGNQPQHF
TRBV7-8	NA	TRBJ2-3	NA	TGTGCCAGCAGCCGCGGGGGCGGGAGTCGCACAGATACGCAGTATTTT	CASSRGGGSRTDTQYF
TRBV19	TRBD2	TRBJ2-7	NA	TGTGCCAGTAGTCGGACTAGCGGGACCCCCTACGAGCAGTACTTC	CASSRTSGTPYEQYF
TRBV19	NA	TRBJ1-3	NA	TGTGCCAGTACCCGGGGGGCTGGAAACACCATATATTTT	CASTRGAGNTIYF
TRBV7-9	NA	TRBJ2-7	NA	TGTGCCAGCAGCTTATCCGTCCAGGGAAACGAGCAGTACTTC	CASSLSVQGNEQYF
TRBV29-1	TRBD2	TRBJ2-2	NA	TGCAGCGTTGAAGATTATCGGGGAGGGCCGTCCGGGGAGCTGCTTTTT	CSVEDYRGGPSGELLF
TRBV18	NA	TRBJ2-1	NA	TGTGCCAGCTCACGGGACGGGCCGCAGAATGAGCAGTTCTTC	CASSRDGPQNEQFF
TRBV11-2	NA	TRBJ2-7	NA	TGTGCCAGCAGCAGGGGAGGACAGAGCCCCTACGAGCAGTACTTC	CASSRGGQSPYEQYF
TRBV7-2	NA	TRBJ2-5	NA	TGTGCCAGCAGCCTCATACAAGAGACCCAGTACTTC	CASSLIQETQYF
TRBV29-1	NA	TRBJ2-1	NA	TGCAGCGTTGAAGGGGTAAGGGGCACCTACAATGAGCAGTTCTTC	CSVEGVRGTYNEQFF
TRBV7-2	NA	TRBJ1-1	NA	TGTGCCAGCAGCTTAGTGGGGCGCAGGGAAGCTTTCTTT	CASSLVGRREAFF
TRBV5-4	TRBD2	TRBJ2-7	NA	TGTGCCAGCAGCCCCCGACTAGCGGCAAGCTACGAGCAGTACTTC	CASSPRLAASYEQYF
TRBV5-1	NA	TRBJ1-5	NA	TGCGCCAGCAGCCCCACAGGCAATCCGAATCAGCCCCAGCATTTT	CASSPTGNPNQPQHF
TRBV6-4	NA	TRBJ2-3	NA	TGTGCCAGCAGCCTAGGGGAGTCCGGGGATACGCAGTATTTT	CASSLGESGDTQYF
TRBV10-1	NA	TRBJ2-2	NA	TGCGCCAGCAGTCTCAACACCGGGGAGCTGTTTTTT	CASSLNTGELFF
TRBV7-2	NA	TRBJ2-7	NA	TGTGCCAGCAGCTCGCTTGGCGGAGGCGAGCAGTACTTC	CASSSLGGGEQYF
TRBV5-6	NA	TRBJ2-7	NA	TGTGCCAGCAGCCAGATAGAGGGACACCGCTACGAGCAGTACTTC	CASSQIEGHRYEQYF
TRBV7-9	NA	TRBJ1-2	NA	TGTGCCAGCAGCTGGGAGATGAGGGGCTACACCTTC	CASSWEMRGYTF
TRBV12-5	NA	TRBJ2-5	NA	TGTGCTAGTGGCTCAGGGCAGGGCCAACAAGAGACCCAGTACTTC	CASGSGQGQQETQYF
TRBV6-5	NA	TRBJ2-3	NA	TGTGCCAGCAGCCCCCAGCTGCCAGATACGCAGTATTTT	CASSPQLPDTQYF
TRBV7-2	NA	TRBJ2-7	NA	TGTGCCAGCAGCTTAGATCGGGGACCATACGAGCAGTACTTC	CASSLDRGPYEQYF
TRBV5-4	NA	TRBJ1-2	NA	TGTGCCAGCCGGAACTCCTATGGCTACACCTTC	CASRNSYGYTF
TRBV12-5	TRBD2	TRBJ2-7	NA	TGTGCTAGTGGTTTGGTAATCTCGGGCGGGAGGGTCGACGAGCAGTACTTC	CASGLVISGGRVDEQYF
TRBV6-1	NA	TRBJ2-2	NA	TGTGCCAGCAGTGCTTTACGTGGGGCGGGAAGCACCGGGGAGCTGTTTTTT	CASSALRGAGSTGELFF
TRBV2	NA	TRBJ1-2	NA	TGTGCCAGCACCGGGACATCTCCTCTATATGGCTACACCTTC	CASTGTSPLYGYTF
TRBV5-1	TRBD1	TRBJ2-1	NA	TGCGCCAGCAGCTCCGCCGGGACAGGGTTCTACAATGAGCAGTTCTTC	CASSSAGTGFYNEQFF
TRBV27	NA	TRBJ2-7	NA	TGTGCCAGCATCACGCCAGGATTACCCTACGAGCAGTACTTC	CASITPGLPYEQYF
TRBV6-6	NA	TRBJ1-5	NA	TGTGCCAGCAGCGGGCTACAGGGTGGCAATCAGCCCCAGCATTTT	CASSGLQGGNQPQHF
TRBV10-3	TRBD2	TRBJ2-2	NA	TGTGCCATCAGTGAGACGGTAGCGGGATCGAACACCGGGGAGCTGTTTTTT	CAISETVAGSNTGELFF
TRBV2	TRBD2	TRBJ2-3	NA	TGTGCCAGCAGTCCAAACCGACTAGCGGGAGGAGATACGCAGTATTTT	CASSPNRLAGGDTQYF
TRBV5-5	NA	TRBJ1-5	NA	TGTGCCAGCAGCTTGGCCCAGGATCAGCCCCAGCATTTT	CASSLAQDQPQHF
TRBV7-2	NA	TRBJ2-7	NA	TGTGCCAGCAGCTTAGCTTTAGGTTCAACCTACGAGCAGTACTTC	CASSLALGSTYEQYF
TRBV5-1	TRBD1	TRBJ2-5	once	TGCGCCAGCAGCACCGGGACAGCAAAAGAGACCCAGTACTTC	CASSTGTAKETQYF
TRBV28	TRBD1	TRBJ1-1	NA	TGTGCCAGCAGTGGCAGGGACAGGGGTGGGACTGAAGCTTTCTTT	CASSGRDRGGTEAFF
TRBV30	NA	TRBJ2-7	NA	TGTGCCTGGAGTGCCGGACGGTACGAGCAGTACTTC	CAWSAGRYEQYF
TRBV7-3	NA	TRBJ2-3	NA	TGTGCCAGCAGCACAGCCTCCCAGCGGACTAGCACAGATACGCAGTATTTT	CASSTASQRTSTDTQYF
TRBV5-1	NA	TRBJ1-2	NA	TGCGCCAGCAGCTTGGGTCCCTCCGCCTGGGGAAATGGCTACACCTTC	CASSLGPSAWGNGYTF
TRBV12-5	NA	TRBJ1-1	NA	TGTGCTAGTGGTTTGGTACTGAAGCAGGGGATGAACACTGAAGCTTTCTTT	CASGLVLKQGMNTEAFF
TRBV5-1	TRBD1	TRBJ1-1	few	TGCGCCAGCAGCTCCCAACAGGGGGGGAACACTGAAGCTTTCTTT	CASSSQQGGNTEAFF
TRBV9	TRBD2	TRBJ2-3	NA	TGTGCCAGCAGCGCCGGACTAGCGGGAGGGATAGATACGCAGTATTTT	CASSAGLAGGIDTQYF
TRBV28	NA	TRBJ1-2	NA	TGTGCCAGCAGTTTTTCCGGGGTGGTATACGGCTACACCTTC	CASSFSGVVYGYTF